The 3 T cell receptor beta chains below come from one sample, sequenced in a study of T cell repertoires in cytomegalovirus infection (dated by TCRdb to about 2019). This sample's treatment or condition label indicates: in vitro stimulation with specific CMV peptide epitopes to enrich CMV-specific T cells. Sequenced using an Illumina HiSeq 1500. TCRdb passed the public sequencing reads through fastp at Q25 and MiXCR, retaining productive beta sequences. When rows share a CDR3 protein, they turn into one entry using the most common DNA and genes. The sample records some 500,000 distinct CDR3 sequences, more than 30% of which are singletons. Around a sixth of the sample is in the top ten clones. The antigens these receptors bind are not known. The material was cultured PBMCs, obtained from culture after CMV antigen stimulation. Receptors originate from a human donor in good health (CMV status not recorded). Some clones in this sample may be carry-over from other donors' samples.

This clonotype showed up just a few times. The V and J genes are TRBV12-5 and TRBJ2-1; D ambiguous. The CDR3 totals 12 residues. Germline assignment: CDR1 LGHNT and CDR2 FRNRAP. Between the trimmed V and J ends, which lost 1 base and 7 bases, there was a span of 5 bases. The CDR3: CASGLAQNEQFF. In DNA, the CDR3 is TGTGCTAGTGGTTTGGCCCAGAATGAGCAGTTCTTC.

V is TRBV25-1 and J is TRBJ1-4, with a weak D call TRBD1 (5 bases). In germline, CDR1 is MGHDK, CDR2 SYGVNS. V was pared by 3 bases and J by 10 bases, with 12 bases between. The CDR3 is 13 amino acids. Written as DNA, the CDR3 is TGTGCCAGCAGTGACGGGGGACGGGGAAAACTGTTTTTT. Translated, it gives CASSDGGRGKLFF.

This sequence joins TRBV7-3 and TRBJ2-1, with 7 bases that match TRBD2. V was pared by 2 bases and J by 7 bases, with 11 bases of the junction left unmatched. This CDR3 is built from 16 residues. Looked up from germline, CDR1 is SGHTA and CDR2 is FQGTGA. The DNA of the CDR3 is TGTGCCAGCAGCTTATCGGTGGGAGGGCCTTTGAATGAGCAGTTCTTC. It codes for CASSLSVGGPLNEQFF.